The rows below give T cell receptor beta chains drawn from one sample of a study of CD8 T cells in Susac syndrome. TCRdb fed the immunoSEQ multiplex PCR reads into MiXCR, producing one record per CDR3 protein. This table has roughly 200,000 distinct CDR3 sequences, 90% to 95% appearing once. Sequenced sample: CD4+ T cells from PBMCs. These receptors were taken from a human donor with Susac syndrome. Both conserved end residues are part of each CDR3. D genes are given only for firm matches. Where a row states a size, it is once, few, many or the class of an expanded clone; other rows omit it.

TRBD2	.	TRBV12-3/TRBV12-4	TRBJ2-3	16	CASSSSGRTGADTQYF	TGTGCCAGCAGTTCTAGCGGGAGGACCGGGGCAGATACGCAGTATTTT
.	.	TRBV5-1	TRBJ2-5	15	CASSLSPGRQETQYF	TGCGCCAGCAGCTTATCTCCGGGACGTCAAGAGACCCAGTACTTC
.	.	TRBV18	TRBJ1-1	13	CASFQTANTEAFF	TGTGCCAGCTTCCAAACAGCGAACACTGAAGCTTTCTTT
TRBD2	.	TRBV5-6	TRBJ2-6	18	CASSLNRGDPSGANVLTF	TGTGCCAGCAGCTTGAATCGGGGGGACCCCTCTGGGGCCAACGTCCTGACTTTC
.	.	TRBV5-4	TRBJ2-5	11	CASSLMGTQYF	TGTGCCAGCAGCTTGATGGGGACCCAGTACTTC
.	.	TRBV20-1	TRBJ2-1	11	CSASKEPEQFF	TGCAGTGCTAGCAAAGAGCCTGAGCAGTTCTTC
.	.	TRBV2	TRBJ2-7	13	CAKAYLESYEQYF	TGTGCCAAAGCATACCTAGAGAGCTACGAGCAGTACTTC
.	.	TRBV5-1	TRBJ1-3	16	CASSLDETGAGNTIYF	TGCGCCAGCAGCTTGGACGAGACAGGAGCTGGAAACACCATATATTTT
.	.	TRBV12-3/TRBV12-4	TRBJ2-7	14	CASSPGLAWGEQYF	TGTGCCAGTTCGCCGGGACTCGCTTGGGGTGAGCAGTACTTC
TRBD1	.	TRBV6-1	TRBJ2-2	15	CASSLNRGQTGELFF	TGTGCCAGTTCCTTAAACAGGGGGCAAACCGGGGAGCTGTTTTTT
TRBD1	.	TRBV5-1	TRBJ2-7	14	CASSQTGVDYEQYF	TGCGCCAGCAGCCAGACAGGGGTCGACTACGAGCAGTACTTC
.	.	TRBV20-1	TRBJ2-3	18	CSARDRGNSRASTDTQYF	TGCAGTGCTAGAGACAGGGGAAATTCCCGTGCTAGCACAGATACGCAGTATTTT
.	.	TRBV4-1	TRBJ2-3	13	CASSQDRGDTQYF	TGCGCCAGCAGCCAAGATCGGGGAGATACGCAGTATTTT
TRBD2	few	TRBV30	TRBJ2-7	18	CASSPPSRAGARSYEQYF	TGTGCCTCCTCCCCCCCCTCGCGAGCGGGAGCCCGCTCCTACGAGCAGTACTTC
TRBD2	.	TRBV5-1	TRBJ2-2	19	CASSPRGLAGGLYTGELFF	TGCGCCAGCAGCCCACGAGGACTAGCGGGAGGGCTTTACACCGGGGAGCTGTTTTTT
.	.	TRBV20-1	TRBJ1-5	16	CSATQENLYSNQPQHF	TGCAGTGCCACTCAAGAGAATCTCTATAGCAATCAGCCCCAGCATTTT
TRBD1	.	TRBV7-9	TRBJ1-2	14	CASSSGQGARGYTF	TGTGCCAGCAGCTCGGGACAGGGGGCGCGTGGCTACACCTTC
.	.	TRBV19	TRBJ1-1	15	CASSPFGGSHTEAFF	TGTGCCAGTAGCCCGTTTGGGGGCTCGCATACTGAAGCTTTCTTT
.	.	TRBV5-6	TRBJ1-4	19	CASSLLIRKGKATNEKLFF	TGTGCCAGCAGCTTGTTAATCCGGAAGGGGAAGGCGACTAATGAAAAACTGTTTTTT
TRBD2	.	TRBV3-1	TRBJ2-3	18	CASSPYVGSGGNTDTQYF	TGTGCCAGCAGCCCCTATGTCGGTAGCGGGGGAAACACAGATACGCAGTATTTT
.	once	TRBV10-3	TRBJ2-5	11	CAISQAETQYF	TGTGCCATCTCTCAGGCGGAGACCCAGTACTTC
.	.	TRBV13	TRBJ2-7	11	CASSSPNEQYF	TGTGCCAGCAGCTCTCCCAACGAGCAGTACTTC
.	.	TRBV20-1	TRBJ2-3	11	CSAKEADTQYF	TGCAGTGCTAAAGAGGCAGATACGCAGTATTTT
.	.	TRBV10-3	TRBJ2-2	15	CATATDLANTGELFF	TGTGCCACCGCAACGGACTTGGCGAACACCGGGGAGCTGTTTTTT
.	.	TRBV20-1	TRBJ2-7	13	CSAKDPVIYEQYF	TGCAGTGCTAAAGACCCGGTGATCTACGAGCAGTACTTC
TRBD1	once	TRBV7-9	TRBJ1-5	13	CASSPRQGAAQHF	TGTGCCAGCAGCCCAAGACAGGGGGCGGCCCAGCATTTT
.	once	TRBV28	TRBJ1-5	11	CASSLTQPQHF	TGTGCCAGCAGTTTGACACAGCCCCAGCATTTT
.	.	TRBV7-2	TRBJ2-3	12	CASSVDTDTQYF	TGTGCCAGCAGCGTAGACACAGATACGCAGTATTTT
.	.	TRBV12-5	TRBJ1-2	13	CASGLAGSYGYTF	TGTGCTAGTGGTTTGGCCGGGAGTTATGGCTACACCTTC
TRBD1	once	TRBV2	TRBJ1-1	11	CASVQGAQAFF	TGTGCCAGTGTACAGGGGGCGCAAGCTTTCTTT
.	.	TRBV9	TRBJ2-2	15	CASSRGDPGTGELFF	TGTGCCAGCAGCCGAGGGGACCCGGGCACCGGGGAGCTGTTTTTT
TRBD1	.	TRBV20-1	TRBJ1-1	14	CSAREGAMNTEAFF	TGCAGTGCACGGGAGGGGGCCATGAACACTGAAGCTTTCTTT
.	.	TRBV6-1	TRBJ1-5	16	CASIQHNLGSNQPQHF	TGTGCCAGCATCCAACACAATCTAGGCAGCAATCAGCCCCAGCATTTT
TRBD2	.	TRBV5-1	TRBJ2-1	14	CASRPGGTYNEQFF	TGCGCCAGCAGACCGGGGGGGACCTACAATGAGCAGTTCTTC
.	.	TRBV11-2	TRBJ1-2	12	CASSPGQSGYTF	TGTGCCAGCAGCCCAGGACAGTCGGGCTACACCTTC
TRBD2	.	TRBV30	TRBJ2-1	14	CAWSQRGSHNEQFF	TGTGCCTGGAGTCAGCGGGGAAGTCACAATGAGCAGTTCTTC
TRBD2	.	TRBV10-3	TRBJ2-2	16	CAISATSGFNTGELFF	TGTGCCATCAGTGCGACTAGCGGATTTAACACCGGGGAGCTGTTTTTT
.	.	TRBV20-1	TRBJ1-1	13	CSAGGAEGTEAFF	TGCAGTGCGGGCGGGGCCGAGGGCACTGAAGCTTTCTTT
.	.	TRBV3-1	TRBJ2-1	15	CASSFALRSYNEQFF	TGTGCCAGCAGTTTCGCGCTCCGTTCATACAATGAGCAGTTCTTC
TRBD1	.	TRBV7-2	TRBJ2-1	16	CASSSRQGGSYNEQFF	TGTGCCAGCAGCAGTCGACAGGGGGGATCCTACAATGAGCAGTTCTTC
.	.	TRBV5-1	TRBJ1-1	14	CASTATGMNTEAFF	TGCGCCAGCACTGCTACGGGGATGAACACTGAAGCTTTCTTT
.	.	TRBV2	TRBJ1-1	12	CASISGAGVAFF	TGTGCCAGCATCTCCGGGGCAGGGGTTGCTTTCTTT
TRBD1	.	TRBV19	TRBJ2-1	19	CASRSGQAKTPTGTNEQFF	TGTGCCAGTAGATCGGGACAGGCGAAAACTCCTACTGGGACTAATGAGCAGTTCTTC
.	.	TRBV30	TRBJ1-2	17	CAWSVLSSGVSGYGYTF	TGTGCCTGGAGTGTACTGTCTTCGGGGGTTTCGGGTTATGGCTACACCTTC
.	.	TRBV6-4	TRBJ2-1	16	CASRRQELHSYNEQFF	TGTGCCAGCAGGAGACAGGAATTACACTCCTACAATGAGCAGTTCTTC
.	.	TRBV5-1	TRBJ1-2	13	CASSFAGADGYTF	TGCGCCAGCAGCTTCGCAGGGGCAGATGGCTACACCTTC